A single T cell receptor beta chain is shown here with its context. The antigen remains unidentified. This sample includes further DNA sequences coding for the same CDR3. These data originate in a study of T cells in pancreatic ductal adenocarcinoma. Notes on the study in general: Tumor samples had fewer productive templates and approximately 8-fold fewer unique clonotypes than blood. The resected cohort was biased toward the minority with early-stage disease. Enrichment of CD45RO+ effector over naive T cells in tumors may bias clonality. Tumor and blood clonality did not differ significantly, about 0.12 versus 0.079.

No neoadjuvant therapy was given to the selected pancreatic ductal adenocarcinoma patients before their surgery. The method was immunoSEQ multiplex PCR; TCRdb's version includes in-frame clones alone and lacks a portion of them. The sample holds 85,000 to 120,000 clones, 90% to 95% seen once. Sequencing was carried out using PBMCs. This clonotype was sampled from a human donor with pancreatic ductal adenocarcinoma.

The CDR3 nucleotides read TGTGCCAGCAGCTTGGGACTAGCCGGGGAGACCCAGTACTTC. Translated, it gives CASSLGLAGETQYF. The V call is TRBV5-4, the J call TRBJ2-5, with 7 bases identical to TRBD2. The germline V gene has CDR1 SGHNT and CDR2 YYREEE (reference sequence). The V and J ends lost 0 bases and 5 bases, in that order; junction bases with no gene match: 4. This CDR3 is built from 14 residues. The entire variable domain, with the rest obtained from reference TRBV5-4 and TRBJ2-5, is as follows: ETGVTQSPTHLIKTRGQQVTLRCSSQSGHNTVSWYQQALGQGPQFIFQYYREEENGRGNFPPRFSGLQFPNYSSELNVNALELDDSALYLCASSLGLAGETQYFGPGTRLLVL.